The clone carrying this TCR beta chain showed up just a few times. The entry originates in a study of blood T cell repertoires in COVID-19. Trimming took 5 bases from V and 2 from J, leaving 7 bases between them. This CDR3 comprises 14 residues. CDR1 and CDR2 from the germline V gene are SEHNR and FQNEAQ (reference sequence). Assay used: immunoSEQ multiplex PCR; TCRdb lists only in-frame clones, some missing. Of over 120,000 clones in the sample, about 80% are singletons; the top ten hold 4.8%. The TCR originated in a human donor in a cohort sampled during active COVID-19. The specimen was peripheral blood. The chain links TRBV7-9 to TRBJ1-6; D gene unclear. The CDR3 spells CASSPDTYNSPLHF. DNA of the CDR3: TGTGCCAGCAGCCCCGACACCTATAATTCACCCCTCCACTTT.